Below are 18 T cell receptor beta chains sequenced from a single sample in a study of cytomegalovirus exposure and HLA in healthy donors. The repertoire was sequenced with immunoSEQ multiplex PCR; TCRdb's copy has only in-frame clones and lacks some. This table holds about 180,000 clones, about nine tenths found once. The sequencing input was PBMCs. These receptors all stem from a young man in good health and CMV-seropositive.

This clone was seen more than once but under ten times. The chain recombines TRBV7-9 with TRBJ1-5, with D possibly TRBD1 on 5 matching bases. Germline assignment: CDR1 SEHNR and CDR2 FQNEAQ (reference sequence). V was cut by 5 bases and J by 2 bases, with 13 bases left in between. CDR3 length equals 15 residues. CDR3 coding DNA: TGTGCCAGCAGCAGGGGAAGAGAGGGCAATCAGCCCCAGCATTTT. Amino acid sequence: CASSRGREGNQPQHF.

This sequence joins TRBV9 and TRBJ2-1; 12 positions agree with TRBD2. CDR1 is SGDLS and CDR2 is YYNGEE in the germline V gene. V shed 0 bases, J shed 7 bases, and the junction held 5 bases outside the gene matches. The CDR3 loop spans 16 amino acids. DNA for the CDR3: TGTGCCAGCAGCGTAGGGGGGACTAGCGGGCGTAATGAGCAGTTCTTC. It specifies CASSVGGTSGRNEQFF.

The chain combines TRBV27 with TRBJ2-7; perhaps TRBD2 as D (5 bases). Between the trimmed V and J ends, which lost 5 bases and 2 bases, there was a span of 10 bases. Germline CDR1 reads MNHEY; CDR2 reads SMNVEV (reference sequence). The CDR3 totals 13 residues. The CDR3 is CASSQGLAYEQYF. The CDR3 nucleotides read TGTGCCAGCAGTCAAGGACTTGCCTACGAGCAGTACTTC.

CDR3 in DNA: TGCGCCAGCAGCTCCCAAACCACCGGGGGCACTGAAGCTTTCTTT. Its translation is CASSSQTTGGTEAFF. The chain joins TRBV5-1 to TRBJ1-1, with a weak D call TRBD1 (5 bases). The germline CDR1 and CDR2 sequences are SGHRS and YFSETQ. The CDR3 runs 15 residues. The V and J ends lost 3 bases and 4 bases respectively, with 16 bases between them.

The chain carries TRBV7-2 and TRBJ2-7; D perhaps matches TRBD1 (6 bases). The V end lost 4 bases, the J end lost 3 bases, and 10 bases lay between the germline ends. Germline CDR1 SGHTA, CDR2 FQGNSA. This CDR3 region has 13 residues. Here the CDR3 reads CASSSSDSYEQYF. The CDR3 DNA is TGTGCCAGCAGCTCCTCGGACAGCTACGAGCAGTACTTC.

The rearrangement uses TRBV27 and TRBJ2-7; 8 bases map to TRBD1. The CDR3 totals 15 residues. V trimming: 8 bases; J trimming: 2 bases; junction bases outside the gene matches: 11. The V gene's germline CDR1 is MNHEY and CDR2 SMNVEV (reference sequence). CDR3 protein: CASWSRQGRTYEQYF. CDR3 bases: TGTGCCAGCTGGTCCCGACAGGGGCGGACCTACGAGCAGTACTTC.

This clone was counted at least ten times. The chain uses TRBV4-2 and TRBJ1-6; 7 bases are shared with TRBD1. V lost 5 bases and J lost 9; bases outside the gene matches: 10. Germline V lookup: CDR1 LGHNA, CDR2 YNFKEQ. CDR3 length: 15 residues. The CDR3 sequence: CASSFGQEVGSPLHF. CDR3 nucleotide sequence: TGTGCCAGCAGCTTTGGACAGGAGGTGGGTTCACCCCTCCACTTT.

This clone was seen more than once but under ten times. V and J are TRBV19 and TRBJ2-7; 9 nucleotides match TRBD2. From germline, CDR1 is LNHDA and CDR2 SQIVND (reference sequence). V trimming: 3 bases; J trimming: 3 bases; junction bases outside the gene matches: 18. The CDR3 is made up of 19 amino acids. CDR3 DNA sequence: TGTGCCAGTAGTATTTCTGGTGGGCGAGGTAGCGGGGGAAACTACGAGCAGTACTTC. Translated, it gives CASSISGGRGSGGNYEQYF.

V is TRBV13 and J is TRBJ2-3; 8 bases map to TRBD2. The CDR3 runs 17 residues. V lost 3 bases and J lost 5; bases outside the gene matches: 13. Germline CDR1 and CDR2: PRHDT and FYEKMQ (reference sequence). The CDR3 region has the DNA TGTGCCAGCAGCTTTGGACTAGCCCCTACCGCACAAGATACGCAGTATTTT. Amino acids: CASSFGLAPTAQDTQYF.

V is TRBV29-1 and J is TRBJ1-1; 10 bases line up with TRBD1. Germline loops: CDR1 SQVTM, CDR2 ANQGSEA. V gave up 2 bases and J gave up 4 bases; unmatched junction bases: 4. The CDR3 is 14 amino acids. The CDR3 loop is CSVEKRTGGTEAFF. As DNA, the CDR3 is TGCAGCGTTGAAAAACGGACAGGGGGCACTGAAGCTTTCTTT.

As concerns this clone: Relative to the germline gene, one junction end is altered; a read error may explain this. The chain links TRBV7-7 to TRBJ1-1; no reliable D call. Looked up from germline, CDR1 is SSHAT and CDR2 is FNYEAQ (reference sequence). This CDR3 is built from 14 residues. The CDR3 bases are TGTGCTAGCAGCCCCTTCAGAGGGAACACTGAAGCTTTCTTT. Translation gives CASSPFRGNTEAFF.

This clone appeared a single time. J is TRBJ2-7 and V is TRBV6-5; 8 bases agree with TRBD1. With 0 bases clipped from V and 4 bases from J, the junction kept 5 bases outside the gene matches. Germline loops: CDR1 MNHEY, CDR2 SVGAGI. The CDR3 consists of 15 residues. DNA for the CDR3: TGTGCCAGCAGTTACTCTGGGACAGGTGTATACGAGCAGTACTTC. It yields the protein CASSYSGTGVYEQYF.

The V call is TRBV5-4, the J call TRBJ1-1; maybe TRBD1 (6 bases). This CDR3 is 13 amino acids long. Germline CDR1 is SGHNT and CDR2 is YYREEE (reference sequence). Deletions cut 5 bases from V and 4 bases from J, with 12 bases between. The DNA for the CDR3 is TGTGCCAGCAGAAACAGGGTGGGCACTGAAGCTTTCTTT. It encodes CASRNRVGTEAFF.

The rearrangement joins TRBV6-5 to TRBJ1-2, with TRBD1 matching 8 bases. This CDR3 is 14 amino acids long. The V gene's germline CDR1 is MNHEY and CDR2 SVGAGI. V shed 5 bases and J 6 bases; nucleotides not matched to a gene: 8. CDR3 sequence: CASSQRTGHHGYTF. DNA of the CDR3: TGTGCCAGCAGTCAGCGGACAGGGCATCATGGCTACACCTTC.

The table lists this clone with a count of one. The chain combines TRBV7-2 with TRBJ2-7; TRBD2 matches 9 bases. The V gene's germline CDR1 is SGHTA and CDR2 FQGNSA. The V and J ends lost 2 bases and 4 bases, in that order; junction bases with no gene match: 6. The CDR3 totals 15 residues. CDR3: CASSLSSGMLYEQYF. The CDR3 DNA reads TGTGCCAGCAGCTTATCTAGCGGGATGCTGTACGAGCAGTACTTC.

The chain has TRBV28 and TRBJ2-1; TRBD2 aligns across 10 bases. Looked up from germline, CDR1 is MDHEN and CDR2 is SYDVKM. Trimming removed 3 bases from V and 3 bases from J; junction bases left unmatched: 5. The CDR3 covers 16 residues. This CDR3 is CASSLTSGYVYNEQFF. CDR3 bases: TGTGCCAGCAGTTTGACTAGCGGGTACGTCTACAATGAGCAGTTCTTC. The complete variable domain, with remaining parts taken from reference TRBV28 and TRBJ2-1, reads DVKVTQSSRYLVKRTGEKVFLECVQDMDHENMFWYRQDPGLGLRLIYFSYDVKMKEKGDIPEGYSVSREKKERFSLILESASTNQTSMYLCASSLTSGYVYNEQFFGPGTRLTVL.

The chain couples TRBV20-1 to TRBJ2-5; the D is unclear. Germline V CDR1 and CDR2: DFQATT, SNEGSKA (reference sequence). The CDR3 is 11 residues long. V dropped 7 bases and J dropped 3 bases, with 9 bases sitting between them. The CDR3 reads CSGAPKETQYF. The DNA for the CDR3 is TGCAGTGGAGCCCCCAAAGAGACCCAGTACTTC.

This chain links TRBV7-9 with TRBJ2-7; TRBD2 aligns across 11 bases. The CDR3 length is 14 residues. The germline CDR1 and CDR2 sequences are SEHNR and FQNEAQ (reference sequence). Trimming at V came to 5 bases and at J to 6 bases, leaving 6 bases not matched to a gene. Written as DNA, the CDR3 is TGTGCCAGCAGCCTCACTAGCGGGAGATCCGAGCAGTACTTC. Its translation: CASSLTSGRSEQYF.